This is a list of T cell receptor beta chains from one sample in a study of cytomegalovirus exposure and HLA in healthy donors. Sequenced by immunoSEQ multiplex PCR; TCRdb stores in-frame clones only, minus some. The sample lists roughly 100,000 clones, roughly four fifths seen once, with 6% to 8.5% in the top ten. Specimen: PBMCs. The receptors come from a female donor in good health and CMV-seronegative. CDR3s leave out the opening cysteine and the closing phenylalanine or tryptophan.

V gene	J gene	CDR3 protein
TRBV29-1	TRBJ2-1	SDGQGVRSEQF
TRBV29-1	TRBJ1-4	SVARGVGGPNEKLF
TRBV9	TRBJ2-3	ASSVDRVVDTQY
TRBV11-2	TRBJ1-1	ASSLWATNTEAF
TRBV11-2	TRBJ1-1	ASSFGIEAF
TRBV20-1	TRBJ1-4	SAEGSEKLF
TRBV30	TRBJ1-3	AWSAQGVNTIY
TRBV7-3	TRBJ1-2	ASSLTTGGRYGYT
TRBV27	TRBJ2-2	ASSFRQVGELF
TRBV29-1	TRBJ2-1	SDLVRTGLSYNEQF
TRBV2	TRBJ2-2	ASSQGATALF
TRBV6-5	TRBJ2-3	ASSLQAGGTDTQY
TRBV2	TRBJ1-4	ASSEGQRSSNEKLF
TRBV2	TRBJ1-5	ASSEALRGIMSRDRPQH
TRBV29-1	TRBJ2-7	SAKTAFTYEQY
TRBV7-9	TRBJ2-7	ASSPPGQGPLYEQY
TRBV18	TRBJ1-5	ASSPLTADSNQPQH
TRBV11-2	TRBJ1-2	ASSLSPLYGYT
TRBV7-2	TRBJ2-1	ASSLDWFNEQF
TRBV12-5	TRBJ2-2	ASGLTSAGRNTGELF
TRBV5-4	TRBJ1-1	ASSGGQDTEAF
TRBV2	TRBJ2-5	ASGSGGGETQY
TRBV12-5	TRBJ2-2	ASGLGASSNTGELF
TRBV28	TRBJ2-1	ASSPGGTGDEQF
TRBV6-5	TRBJ1-2	ASSYSGGGVRHGYT
TRBV29-1	TRBJ2-7	SVPGTGGSGIHEQY
TRBV30	TRBJ2-2	AWSVRGSDTGELF
TRBV2	TRBJ1-6	ASSELEVGSRYSPLH
TRBV7-3	TRBJ1-3	ASSSKFRGEPGNTIY
TRBV7-3	TRBJ2-1	ASSLLGGGAPYNEQF
TRBV7-9	TRBJ2-7	ASSLREGEGVYEQY
TRBV30	TRBJ1-4	AWSHRQGTNEKLF
TRBV10-3	TRBJ1-3	AIMIDSSGNTIY
TRBV9	TRBJ1-3	ASSVQGSGNTIY
TRBV7-3	TRBJ1-6	ASSLTTGGDSPLH